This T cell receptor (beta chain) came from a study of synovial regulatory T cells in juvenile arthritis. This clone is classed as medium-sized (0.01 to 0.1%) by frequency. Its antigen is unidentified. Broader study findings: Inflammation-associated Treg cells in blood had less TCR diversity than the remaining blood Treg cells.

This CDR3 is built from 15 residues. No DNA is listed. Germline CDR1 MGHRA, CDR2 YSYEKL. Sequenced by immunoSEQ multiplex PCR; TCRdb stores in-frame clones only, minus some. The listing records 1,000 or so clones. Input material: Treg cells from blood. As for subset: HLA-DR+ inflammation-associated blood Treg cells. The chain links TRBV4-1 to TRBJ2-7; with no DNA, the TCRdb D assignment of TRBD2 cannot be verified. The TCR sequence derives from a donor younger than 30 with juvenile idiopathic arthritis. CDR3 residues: CASSQTSGRAYEQYF.